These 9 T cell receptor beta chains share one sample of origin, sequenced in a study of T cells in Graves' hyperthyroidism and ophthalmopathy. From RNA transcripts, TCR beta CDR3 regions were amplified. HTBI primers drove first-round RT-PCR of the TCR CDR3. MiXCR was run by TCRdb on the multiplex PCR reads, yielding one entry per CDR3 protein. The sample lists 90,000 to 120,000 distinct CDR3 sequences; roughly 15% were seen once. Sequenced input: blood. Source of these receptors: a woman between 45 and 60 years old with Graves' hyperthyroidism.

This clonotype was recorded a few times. The CDR3 here is CASSFRLSEKLFF. CDR3 nucleotides: TGTGCCAGCAGCTTCAGGCTTTCTGAAAAACTGTTTTTT. The rearrangement links TRBV5-6 to TRBJ1-4; D is unresolved. The germline V gene encodes CDR1 SGHDT and CDR2 YYEEEE. CDR3 length: 13 residues. V was cut by 2 bases and J by 7 bases, with 9 bases left in between.

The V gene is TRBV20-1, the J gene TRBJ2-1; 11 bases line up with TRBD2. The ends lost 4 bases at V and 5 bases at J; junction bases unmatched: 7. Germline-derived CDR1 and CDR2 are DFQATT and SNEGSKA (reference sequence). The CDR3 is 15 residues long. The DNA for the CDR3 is TGCAGTGCTATCGCGGGGACTAGCGGCCACAATGAGCAGTTCTTC. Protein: CSAIAGTSGHNEQFF.

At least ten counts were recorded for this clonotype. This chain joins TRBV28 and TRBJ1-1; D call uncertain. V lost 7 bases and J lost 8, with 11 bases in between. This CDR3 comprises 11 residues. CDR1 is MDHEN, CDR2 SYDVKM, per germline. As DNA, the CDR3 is TGTGCCAGCAACGATTTGCAGGAAGCTTTCTTT. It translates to CASNDLQEAFF.

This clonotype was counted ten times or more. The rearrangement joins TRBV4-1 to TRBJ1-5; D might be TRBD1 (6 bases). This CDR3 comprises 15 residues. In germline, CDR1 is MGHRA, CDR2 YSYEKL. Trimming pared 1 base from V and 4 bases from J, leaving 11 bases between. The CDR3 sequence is CASSQVGQGNQPQHF. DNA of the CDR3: TGCGCCAGCAGCCAAGTAGGTCAGGGGAATCAGCCCCAGCATTTT.

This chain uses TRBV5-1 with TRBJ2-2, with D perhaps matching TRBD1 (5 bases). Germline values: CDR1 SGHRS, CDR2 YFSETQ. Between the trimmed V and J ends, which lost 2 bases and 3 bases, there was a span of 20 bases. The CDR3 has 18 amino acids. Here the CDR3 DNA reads TGCGCCAGCAGCTTAGGAATCCTCACAGGTTTTTACACCGGGGAGCTGTTTTTT. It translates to CASSLGILTGFYTGELFF.

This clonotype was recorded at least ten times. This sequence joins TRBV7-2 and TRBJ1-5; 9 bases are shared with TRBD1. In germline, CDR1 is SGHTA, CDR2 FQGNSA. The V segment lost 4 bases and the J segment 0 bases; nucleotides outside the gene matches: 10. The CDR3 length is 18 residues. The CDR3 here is CASSYSRDRDYSNQPQHF. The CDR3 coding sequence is TGTGCCAGCAGCTACTCCCGGGACAGGGATTATAGCAATCAGCCCCAGCATTTT. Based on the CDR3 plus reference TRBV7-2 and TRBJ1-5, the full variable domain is GAGVSQSPSNKVTEKGKDVELRCDPISGHTALYWYRQSLGQGLEFLIYFQGNSAPDKSGLPSDRFSAERTGGSVSTLTIQRTQQEDSAVYLCASSYSRDRDYSNQPQHFGDGTRLSIL.

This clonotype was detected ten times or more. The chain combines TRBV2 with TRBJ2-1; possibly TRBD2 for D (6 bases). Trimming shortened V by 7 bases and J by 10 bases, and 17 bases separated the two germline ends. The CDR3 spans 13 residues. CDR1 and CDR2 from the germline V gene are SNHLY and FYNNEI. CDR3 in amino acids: CASTEGREGEQFF. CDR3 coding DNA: TGTGCCAGCACCGAGGGGCGGGAAGGGGAGCAGTTCTTC.

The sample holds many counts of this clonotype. The CDR3, as DNA: TGTGCCAGCAGTTTAATGAGCTCCTACAATGAGCAGTTCTTC. Translated, it gives CASSLMSSYNEQFF. V and J are TRBV28 and TRBJ2-1; D call uncertain. The CDR3 extends over 14 amino acids. V lost 2 bases and J lost 0, with 5 bases in between. The germline V gene encodes CDR1 MDHEN and CDR2 SYDVKM.

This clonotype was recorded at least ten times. The CDR3 sequence: CASSQLGLAVEEQFF. The CDR3 bases are TGCGCCAGCAGCCAACTGGGACTAGCGGTTGAGGAGCAGTTCTTC. V gene TRBV4-1 combines with J gene TRBJ2-1; 11 bases agree with TRBD2. The CDR3 extends over 15 amino acids. CDR1 MGHRA and CDR2 YSYEKL come from the germline V gene. V lost 2 bases, J lost 10 bases, and 7 bases stayed unmatched.